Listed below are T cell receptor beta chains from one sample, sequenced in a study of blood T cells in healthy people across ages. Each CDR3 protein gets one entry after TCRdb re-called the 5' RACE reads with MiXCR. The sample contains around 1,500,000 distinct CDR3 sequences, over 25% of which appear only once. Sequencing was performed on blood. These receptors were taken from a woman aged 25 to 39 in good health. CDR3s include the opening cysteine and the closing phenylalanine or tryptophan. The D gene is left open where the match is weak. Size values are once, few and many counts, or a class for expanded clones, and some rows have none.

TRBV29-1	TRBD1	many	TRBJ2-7	TGCAGCGGGACGACCGGGACAGGGGATCGCGAGCAGTACTTC	CSGTTGTGDREQYF
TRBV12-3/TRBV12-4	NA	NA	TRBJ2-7	TGTGCCAGCAGTCCATGGGGACGAGACTCCCACGAGCAGTACTTC	CASSPWGRDSHEQYF
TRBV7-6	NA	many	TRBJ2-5	TGTGCCAGCAGCTTAGGGGGACGAGCGACCCAGTACTTC	CASSLGGRATQYF
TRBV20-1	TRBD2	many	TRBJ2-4	TGCAGTGCTAGAGATCCTACTAGCGGACGGAGAGGACGGGGAGTAAACATTCAGTACTTC	CSARDPTSGRRGRGVNIQYF
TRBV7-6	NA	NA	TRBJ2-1	TGTGCCAGCAGCCATAGGGGAGGGGGGCCCGTTGAGCAGTTCTTC	CASSHRGGGPVEQFF
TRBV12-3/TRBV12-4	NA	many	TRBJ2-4	TGTGCCAGCAGTTTAGCGCTAATCCGCATTCAGTACTTC	CASSLALIRIQYF
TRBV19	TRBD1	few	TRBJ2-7	TGTGCCGCCGGGACAGGGGATTTTCACGAGCAGTACTTC	CAAGTGDFHEQYF
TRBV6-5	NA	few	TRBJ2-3	TGTGCCAGCAGGTCCGCTAGCGGCACAGATACGCAGTATTTT	CASRSASGTDTQYF
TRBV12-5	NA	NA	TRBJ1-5	TGTGCTAGTGGTTTGGTAATTGGCAGGGAAGACGGCAATCAGCCCCAGCATTTT	CASGLVIGREDGNQPQHF
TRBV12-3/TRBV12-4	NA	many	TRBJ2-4	TGTGCCAGCAGTTTAGCTGGCAGGGCCCCCAAAAACATTCAGTACTTC	CASSLAGRAPKNIQYF
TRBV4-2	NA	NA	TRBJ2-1	TGTGCCAGCAGCCAAGGGGTTGGAGATGAGCAGTTCTTC	CASSQGVGDEQFF
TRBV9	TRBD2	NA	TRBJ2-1	TGTGCCAGCAGCCCACGAGCCGGGGGGGGGAATGAGCAGTTCTTC	CASSPRAGGGNEQFF
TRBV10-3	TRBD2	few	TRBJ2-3	TGTGCCATCAGTGAGGGGGGACTAGCGGAAGATACGCAGTATTTT	CAISEGGLAEDTQYF
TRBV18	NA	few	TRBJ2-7	TGTGCCAGCTCACCAGGGACAACCCAGTACGAGCAGTACTTC	CASSPGTTQYEQYF
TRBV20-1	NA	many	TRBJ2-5	TGCAGTGCTGGGATCGACAGTGCAGCGGAGACCCAGTACTTC	CSAGIDSAAETQYF
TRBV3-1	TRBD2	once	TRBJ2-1	TGTGCCAGCAGCCAAGAGAGCGGGAGGAACAATGAGCAGTTCTTC	CASSQESGRNNEQFF
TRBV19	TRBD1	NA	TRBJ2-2	TGTGCCAGTAGTCCCCTGGGACAGGGGGCGCCCCCCGGGGAGCTGTTTTTT	CASSPLGQGAPPGELFF
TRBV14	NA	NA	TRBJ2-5	TGTGCCAGCAGCCCGGAGGACGGAGGACGGGAGACCCAGTACTTC	CASSPEDGGRETQYF
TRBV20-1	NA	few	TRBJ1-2	TGCAGTGCTAGCCGGGACCGAGGATATTATGGCTACACCTTC	CSASRDRGYYGYTF
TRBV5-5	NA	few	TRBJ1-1	TGTGCCAGCAGCTTGGAACAGGCGAACACTGAAGCTTTCTTT	CASSLEQANTEAFF
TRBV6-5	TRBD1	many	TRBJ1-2	TGTGCCAGCAGAAAGGGACAGGGCTATGGCTACACCTTC	CASRKGQGYGYTF
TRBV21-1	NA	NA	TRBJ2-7	TGTGCCAGCAGCAAACCCCGGCGGTACGGCTCCAACTACGAGCAGTACTTC	CASSKPRRYGSNYEQYF
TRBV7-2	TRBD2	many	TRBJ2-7	TGTGCCACTGGGGGACTAGCGAACCACGAGCAGTACTTC	CATGGLANHEQYF
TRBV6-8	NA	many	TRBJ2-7	TGTGCCAGCAATGAGGGCGGGGAGGACTCCTACGAGCAGTACTTC	CASNEGGEDSYEQYF
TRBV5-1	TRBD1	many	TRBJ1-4	TGCGCCAGCAGCCCGACAGGGTTGGGAACTAATGAAAAACTGTTTTTT	CASSPTGLGTNEKLFF
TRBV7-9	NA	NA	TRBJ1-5	TGTGCCAGCAGAGAATCGAGGCGGGAGATGGTGGGCAATCAGCCCCAGCATTTT	CASRESRREMVGNQPQHF
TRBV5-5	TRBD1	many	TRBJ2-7	TGTGCCAGCAGCGCTACCGGGACAGGGTCCCACGAGCAGTACTTC	CASSATGTGSHEQYF
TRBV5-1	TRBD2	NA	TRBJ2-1	TGCGCCAGCAGTTTCATACTAGCGGGGGGTAAGAATGAGCAGTTCTTC	CASSFILAGGKNEQFF
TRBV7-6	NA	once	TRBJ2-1	TGTGCCAGCAGCTTCGGCAGTTCGGAAGGGGGCAATGAGCAGTTCTTC	CASSFGSSEGGNEQFF
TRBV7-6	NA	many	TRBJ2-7	TGTGCCAGCAGCCAAAACCCCCAGGTCAAGGCCTACGAGCAGTACTTC	CASSQNPQVKAYEQYF
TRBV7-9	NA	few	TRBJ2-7	TGTGCCAGCAGTCCCCCGGTGGGTGGGGTTACCTACGAGCAGTACTTC	CASSPPVGGVTYEQYF
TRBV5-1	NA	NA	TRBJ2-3	TGCGCCAGCAGCTTACCTAGGACGGGCGCCACAGATACGCAGTATTTT	CASSLPRTGATDTQYF
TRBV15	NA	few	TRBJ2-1	TGTGCCACCAGCAGGTGGGACGGAAATGAGCAGTTCTTC	CATSRWDGNEQFF
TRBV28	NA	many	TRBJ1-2	TGTGCCAGCAGTTTCTCCACCCCTGGGGACGGCTACACCTTC	CASSFSTPGDGYTF
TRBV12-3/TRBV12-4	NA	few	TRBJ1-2	TGTGCCAGCAGCCCCTATACTAACTATGGCTACACCTTC	CASSPYTNYGYTF
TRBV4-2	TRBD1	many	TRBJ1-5	TGTGCCAGCAGCCCGACAGGGGAGGGTCAGCCCCAGCATTTT	CASSPTGEGQPQHF
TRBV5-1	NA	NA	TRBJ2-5	TGCGCCAGCAGCTCGGGTCGCGGGGCGTACCAAGAGACCCAGTACTTC	CASSSGRGAYQETQYF
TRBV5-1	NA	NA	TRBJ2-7	TGCGCCAGCACCATGGACACTCCCGAGACTTACGAGCAGTACTTC	CASTMDTPETYEQYF
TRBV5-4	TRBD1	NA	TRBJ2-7	TGTGCCAGCAGCTTGGGGACAGGGGGCACTACCTACGAGCAGTACTTC	CASSLGTGGTTYEQYF
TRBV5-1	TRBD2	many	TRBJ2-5	TGCGCCAGCAGCTTAGACGGGACTAGCGGTGTAACCCAGTACTTC	CASSLDGTSGVTQYF
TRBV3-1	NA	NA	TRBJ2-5	TGTGCCAGCAGCCAAGTGGACTACCAAGGGACCCAGTACTTC	CASSQVDYQGTQYF
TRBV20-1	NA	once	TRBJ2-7	TGCAGTGCTGGAGGCCAGAAGAGCTCCTACGAGCAGTACTTC	CSAGGQKSSYEQYF
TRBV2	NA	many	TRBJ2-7	TGTGCCAGCAGTACAGGGTACGAGCAGTACTTC	CASSTGYEQYF
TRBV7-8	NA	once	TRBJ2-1	TGTGCCAGCAGCCCAACGACAGGTTCCAATGAGCAGTTCTTC	CASSPTTGSNEQFF
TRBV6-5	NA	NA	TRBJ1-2	TGTGCCAGCAGTGTCCGGGGGGCGGGCTATGGCTACACCTTC	CASSVRGAGYGYTF
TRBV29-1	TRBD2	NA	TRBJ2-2	TGCAGCGTTGAGTACGGGGGGGACACCGGGGAGCTGTTTTTT	CSVEYGGDTGELFF
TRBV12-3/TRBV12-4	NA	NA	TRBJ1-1	TGTGCCAGCAGTTTAGGTACAGGTGGATCGGGAGTTGCTTTCTTT	CASSLGTGGSGVAFF
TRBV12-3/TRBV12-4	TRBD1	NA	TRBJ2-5	TGTGCCGGCGGTCCCTGCCGGACAGGGAGGGAGACCCAGTACTTC	CAGGPCRTGRETQYF
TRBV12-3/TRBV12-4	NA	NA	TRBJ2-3	TGTGCCAGCAGACCGTCAGCAGATGCGCAATATTTT	CASRPSADAQYF
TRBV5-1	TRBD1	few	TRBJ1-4	TGCGCCAGCAGACAGGGGAGTTGGACTAATGAAAAACTGTTTTTT	CASRQGSWTNEKLFF
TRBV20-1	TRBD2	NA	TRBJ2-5	TGCAGTGCTAGATCGGGTAGCGGGGGAGGGGAGACCCGGTACTTC	CSARSGSGGGETRYF
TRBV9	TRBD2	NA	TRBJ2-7	TGTGCCAGCAGCCGAGACGCCGGGACTAGCGGGAACGGGTACGAGCAGTACTTC	CASSRDAGTSGNGYEQYF